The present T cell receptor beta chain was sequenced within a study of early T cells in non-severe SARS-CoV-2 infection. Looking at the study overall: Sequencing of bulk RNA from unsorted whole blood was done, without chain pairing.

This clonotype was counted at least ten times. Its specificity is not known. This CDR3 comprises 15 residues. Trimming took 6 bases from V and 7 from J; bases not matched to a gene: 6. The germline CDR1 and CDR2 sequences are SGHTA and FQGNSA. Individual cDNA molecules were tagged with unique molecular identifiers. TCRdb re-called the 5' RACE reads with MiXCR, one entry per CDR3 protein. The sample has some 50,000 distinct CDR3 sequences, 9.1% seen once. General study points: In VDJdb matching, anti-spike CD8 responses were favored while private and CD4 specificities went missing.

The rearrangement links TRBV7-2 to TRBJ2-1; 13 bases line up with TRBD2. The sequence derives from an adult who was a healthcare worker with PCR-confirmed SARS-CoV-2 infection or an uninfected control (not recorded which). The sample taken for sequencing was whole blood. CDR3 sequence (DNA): TGTGCCAGCAGTTCAACGGGACTAGCGGGAAATGAGCAGTTCTTC. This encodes CASSSTGLAGNEQFF.